The sequence of this T cell receptor beta chain was determined in a study of shared clonotypes between healthy human individuals. General study findings and limits: Compared with clonotypes that all four donors shared, non-shared clonotypes had lower generation probabilities.

The study drew its donors from healthy HIV-negative adults without recent acute infections or vaccinations. Details on this clone: Its antigen remains unknown.

CDR3 length: 13 amino acids. V lost 10 bases and J 2 bases, leaving 13 bases between the germline ends. From germline, CDR1 is MNHEY and CDR2 SVGAGI. TCRdb's table, derived via immunoSEQ multiplex PCR, lists solely in-frame clones and lacks some. The sample gives 2 million to 2.5 million clones, 95% of which show up once; approximately 0.13% is in the top ten. The sequence was obtained from a man aged 18 to 29 in good health. The sample was naive CD4+ T cells sorted from blood. Described subset: CD45RA+ positively selected. The chain combines TRBV6-5 with TRBJ2-3, with D perhaps matching TRBD1 (6 bases). This CDR3 reads CATLGAPTDTQYF. Written as DNA, the CDR3 is TGTGCCACCCTGGGGGCCCCCACAGATACGCAGTATTTT.